This T cell receptor beta chain was obtained from a study of blood T cell repertoires in COVID-19. About the research overall: The analysed material was cDNA or gDNA that came from T cells, B-cell-depleted T cells, or PBMCs.

Original processing methods: For nucleated cells, counts were estimated from reference gene primer amplification. Repertoires were generated with immunoSEQ multiplex PCR, while TCRdb's copy carries only in-frame clones and drops some. V, J and clone size are those of that table, while D and trimming were read from the DNA. Of about 120,000 clones detected, about 84% appear once; the ten largest clones hold under 5%. Germline assignment: CDR1 KGHDR and CDR2 SFDVKD. CDR3 length: 16 amino acids. Deletions cut 9 bases from V and 0 bases from J, with 16 bases between. The rearrangement joins TRBV24-1 to TRBJ2-2, with D tentatively TRBD1 (5 bases). Sequenced input: peripheral blood. This TCR derives from a man aged 55-75 years with acute or convalescent COVID-19. The CDR3 DNA follows: TGTGCCACCGCCCCAGGAAAGGGGACGAACACCGGGGAGCTGTTTTTT. Protein sequence: CATAPGKGTNTGELFF.